One sample yielded the 14 T cell receptor beta chains listed below, sequenced in a study of shared clonotypes between healthy human individuals. TCRdb keeps only in-frame clones here, not all; method: immunoSEQ multiplex PCR. The sample has some 1,100,000 clones; 75% to 80% are singletons. The sample consisted of memory CD4+ T cells from PBMCs. Documented subset: CD45RA-negative fraction. These receptors all come from a man between 18 and 29 years old in good health. Some clones in this sample may be carry-over from other donors' samples.

There are a few counts of this clone. The V call is TRBV5-1, the J call TRBJ1-4; D unclear. Trimming took off 0 bases at V and 5 bases at J, with 11 bases between the two ends. Germline lookup yields CDR1 SGHRS and CDR2 YFSETQ. The CDR3 covers 15 residues. CDR3 DNA: TGCGCCAGCAGCTTGGGTGGGCGCGGGAATGAAAAACTGTTTTTT. Its translation is CASSLGGRGNEKLFF.

This sequence joins TRBV19 and TRBJ2-3; D unclear. CDR3 length: 13 amino acids. Between the trimmed V and J ends, which lost 6 bases and 2 bases, there was a span of 9 bases. Germline V lookup: CDR1 LNHDA, CDR2 SQIVND (reference sequence). The DNA for the CDR3 is TGTGCCAGTAGCAATAGGAACACAGATACGCAGTATTTT. Translating it yields CASSNRNTDTQYF.

In the case of this clone: The same CDR3 can be traced to other DNA sequences in this sample. The chain couples TRBV9 to TRBJ2-1; D is unresolved. The germline V gene encodes CDR1 SGDLS and CDR2 YYNGEE. The CDR3 runs to 13 residues. Trimming took 1 base from V and 8 from J, leaving 10 bases between them. CDR3 sequence (DNA): TGTGCCAGCAGCGTACGCGGCGTCGATGAGCAGTTCTTC. Amino acid sequence: CASSVRGVDEQFF. Full variable domain (missing parts from reference TRBV9 and TRBJ2-1): DSGVTQTPKHLITATGQRVTLRCSPRSGDLSVYWYQQSLDQGLQFLIQYYNGEERAKGNILERFSAQQFPDLHSELNLSSLELGDSALYFCASSVRGVDEQFFGPGTRLTVL.

The gene calls are TRBV30 and TRBJ2-1; 7 bases map to TRBD2. Per the germline V gene, CDR1 is GTSNPN and CDR2 is SVGIG (reference sequence). With V trimmed by 1 base and J by 3 bases, 6 bases remained unmatched. CDR3 length: 15 amino acids. For the CDR3, the DNA is TGTGCCTGGAGTGCTTTGCGGGAGTTCTACAATGAGCAGTTCTTC. It translates to CAWSALREFYNEQFF.

Notes on this clone: The identical CDR3 is also encoded by other nucleotide sequences in the sample. The V gene is TRBV6-5, the J gene TRBJ1-1, with 8 bases aligning to TRBD1. CDR1 is MNHEY, CDR2 SVGAGI, per germline. V shed 5 bases, J shed 4 bases, and the junction held 3 bases outside the gene matches. This CDR3 spans 13 amino acids. The CDR3 DNA sequence: TGTGCCAGCAGTGTAGACAGGGGCACTGAAGCTTTCTTT. It encodes CASSVDRGTEAFF.

This clone was counted a few times. The rearrangement links TRBV10-2 to TRBJ2-7; TRBD2 aligns across 9 bases. The CDR3 loop spans 14 amino acids. CDR1 is WSHSY, CDR2 SAAADI, per germline. Trimming took 5 bases from V and 3 from J; bases not matched to a gene: 5. Here the CDR3 DNA reads TGCGCCAGCAGTAGGCTAGCGGGAATCTACGAGCAGTACTTC. Its protein is CASSRLAGIYEQYF.

V gene TRBV6-6 combines with J gene TRBJ2-1; D is unresolved. The CDR3 covers 15 residues. Per germline, CDR1 MNHNY and CDR2 SVGAGI (reference sequence). Trimming removed 2 bases from V and 9 bases from J, with 17 bases in between. The CDR3 bases are TGTGCCAGCAGTTACCCTTTCCCTCTACACGCTGAGCAGTTCTTC. Translated, it gives CASSYPFPLHAEQFF.

V and J are TRBV29-1 and TRBJ1-2, with D possibly matching TRBD1 (5 bases). Trimming cost V 4 bases and J 7 bases, with 19 bases left between them. The CDR3 has 14 amino acids. Germline V CDR1 and CDR2: SQVTM, ANQGSEA. This CDR3 reads CSVVDILFSGGYTF. The CDR3 nucleotides read TGCAGCGTTGTGGACATACTATTCTCGGGTGGCTACACCTTC. Based on the CDR3 plus reference TRBV29-1 and TRBJ1-2, the full variable domain is SAVISQKPSRDICQRGTSLTIQCQVDSQVTMMFWYRQQPGQSLTLIATANQGSEATYESGFVIDKFPISRPNLTFSTLTVSNMSPEDSSIYLCSVVDILFSGGYTFGSGTRLTVV.

The genes are TRBV14 and TRBJ2-3; possible D gene TRBD2, 5 bases. Trimming took 4 bases from V and 8 from J, leaving 13 bases between them. The germline V gene has CDR1 SGHDN and CDR2 FVKESK. This CDR3 comprises 13 residues. In nucleotides, the CDR3 is TGTGCCAGCAGCCCGGACTGGACGGGTACGCAGTATTTT. This translates into CASSPDWTGTQYF.

The chain is built from TRBV28 and TRBJ1-1; 7 bases are a match to TRBD1. V trimming: 7 bases; J trimming: 4 bases; junction bases outside the gene matches: 3. The CDR3 consists of 12 residues. Germline CDR1 is MDHEN and CDR2 is SYDVKM. This chain's CDR3 is CASKAGGTEAFF. CDR3 DNA: TGTGCCAGCAAGGCAGGGGGCACTGAAGCTTTCTTT.

In this sample, this clone turned up once. This rearrangement joins TRBV5-6 to TRBJ1-2, with D unresolved. Germline values: CDR1 SGHDT, CDR2 YYEEEE. This CDR3 contains 14 residues. Trimming pared 4 bases from V and 4 bases from J, leaving 14 bases between. The CDR3 DNA is TGTGCCAGCAGCCGGCGGCGGCCGGGCTATGGCTACACCTTC. Amino acid sequence: CASSRRRPGYGYTF.

The genes are TRBV5-5 and TRBJ1-1, with D tentatively TRBD1 (5 bases). CDR1 SGHKS and CDR2 YYEKEE come from the germline V gene (reference sequence). The CDR3 is 14 amino acids. The V gene lost 2 bases and the J gene lost 4 bases, with 12 bases spanning the gap. CDR3 residues: CASSFSRVGTEAFF. DNA for the CDR3: TGTGCCAGCAGCTTTTCCAGGGTAGGCACTGAAGCTTTCTTT. Drawing the rest from reference TRBV5-5 and TRBJ1-1, the complete variable domain is DAGVTQSPTHLIKTRGQQVTLRCSPISGHKSVSWYQQVLGQGPQFIFQYYEKEERGRGNFPDRFSARQFPNYSSELNVNALLLGDSALYLCASSFSRVGTEAFFGQGTRLTVV.

The chain has TRBV5-4 and TRBJ2-3, with 13 nucleotides matching TRBD2. The V segment lost 4 bases and the J segment 2 bases; nucleotides outside the gene matches: 4. This CDR3 has 16 amino acids. CDR1 is SGHNT and CDR2 is YYREEE in the germline V gene (reference sequence). The CDR3 DNA follows: TGTGCCAGCAGCCAAGGGACTAGCGGGACCACAGATACGCAGTATTTT. Its translation is CASSQGTSGTTDTQYF.

This clone was counted only a few times. Other DNA sequences in this sample translate to the same CDR3. The DNA of the CDR3 is TGCGCCAGCAGCCCCGGACAGGACTATGGCTACACCTTC. Encoded protein: CASSPGQDYGYTF. J is TRBJ1-2 and V is TRBV5-1; TRBD1 matches at 7 bases. This CDR3 has 13 amino acids. V lost 4 bases and J lost 3; bases outside the gene matches: 3. Looked up from germline, CDR1 is SGHRS and CDR2 is YFSETQ.